Listed here are 2 T cell receptor beta chains from one sample, sequenced in a study of identifying expanded T cells in peripheral blood. Measured with immunoSEQ multiplex PCR; TCRdb has only the in-frame clones, and not every one. The data contain about 86,000 clones, approximately 84% of them singletons. Input material: blood. These TCRs come from a person aged 18 to 70 in good health.

V gene TRBV7-9 combines with J gene TRBJ2-1; the D call may be TRBD1 or TRBD2 (5 bases each). Looked up from germline, CDR1 is SEHNR and CDR2 is FQNEAQ (reference sequence). This CDR3 has 14 residues. Trimming took off 1 base at V and 5 bases at J, with 9 bases between the two ends. CDR3 protein: CASSLVSGHNEQFF. The CDR3 nucleotides are TGTGCCAGCAGCTTAGTCTCGGGACACAATGAGCAGTTCTTC.

The rearrangement joins TRBV6-1 to TRBJ1-6; 7 bases match TRBD1. Germline CDR1 is MNHNS and CDR2 is SASEGT. J gave up 5 bases and V 8 bases, and 3 bases lay outside the gene matches. The CDR3 sequence is 13 residues long. The chain's CDR3 is CASGTVNNSPLHF. Written as DNA, the CDR3 is TGTGCCAGCGGGACAGTCAATAATTCACCCCTCCACTTT.